This TCR beta chain emerged from a study of blood T cell repertoires in COVID-19. On the study more broadly: Nucleic acid was either cDNA or gDNA, and it came from T cells, B-cell-depleted T cells, or PBMCs.

Per germline, CDR1 KGHSH and CDR2 LQKENI. V was pared by 0 bases and J by 2 bases, with 14 bases of the junction left unmatched. This CDR3 comprises 20 residues. Here immunoSEQ multiplex PCR was the method, and the copy in TCRdb shows in-frame clones only, minus some. The profile shows 300,000 to 350,000 clones, roughly 90% of them singletons. Sequenced sample: peripheral blood. The receptor's source is a man younger than 35 with active or convalescent COVID-19. The chain recombines TRBV18 with TRBJ1-5; 9 nucleotides line up with TRBD1. As DNA, the CDR3 is TGTGCCAGCTCACCACCTACCGCCGGGACAGGGATTCGGGGCAATCAGCCCCAGCATTTT. The encoded protein is CASSPPTAGTGIRGNQPQHF.